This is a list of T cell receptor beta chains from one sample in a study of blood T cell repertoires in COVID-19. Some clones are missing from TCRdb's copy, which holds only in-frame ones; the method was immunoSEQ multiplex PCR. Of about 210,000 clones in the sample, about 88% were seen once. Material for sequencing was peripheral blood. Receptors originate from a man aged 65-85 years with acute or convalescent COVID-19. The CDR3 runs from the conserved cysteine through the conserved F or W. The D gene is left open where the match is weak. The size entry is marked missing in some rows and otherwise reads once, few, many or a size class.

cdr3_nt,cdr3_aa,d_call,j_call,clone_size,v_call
TGTGCCAGCAGCTTGGTGGTTCGGGGTTCGTACAATGAGCAGTTCTTC,CASSLVVRGSYNEQFF,-,TRBJ2-1,-,TRBV5-4
TGTGCCACCTCGGGACCGGGGGGGAATGAGCAGTTCTTC,CATSGPGGNEQFF,TRBD2,TRBJ2-1,-,TRBV6-6
TGTGCCAGCAGCACCCAGGGGGCTAGCTACAATGAGCAGTTCTTC,CASSTQGASYNEQFF,TRBD1,TRBJ2-1,-,TRBV7-3
TGTGCCAGCAGCTGGAGAGACAGGCCAGGGGAGCAGTACTTC,CASSWRDRPGEQYF,-,TRBJ2-7,few,TRBV5-6
TGTGCCAGCAGTGAAGCGCTGGGGAGGGTGAGGCAGCCCCAGCATTTT,CASSEALGRVRQPQHF,-,TRBJ1-5,-,TRBV6-1
TGTGCCAGCAGCTTAGACGGGACTGACACAGATACGCAGTATTTT,CASSLDGTDTDTQYF,-,TRBJ2-3,once,TRBV7-9
TGTGCCAGCAGTTTATCGGTGGGCCACGAGCAGTACTTC,CASSLSVGHEQYF,-,TRBJ2-7,-,TRBV27
TGTGCCAGCTCACCCTCGGCTAGCGAGGGTGAGCAGTTCTTC,CASSPSASEGEQFF,-,TRBJ2-1,-,TRBV18
TGCGCCAGCATCCTAGGGGGGACTAACAACAATGAGCAGTTCTTC,CASILGGTNNNEQFF,-,TRBJ2-1,-,TRBV5-1
TGCAGTGCTAGTGTAATAGGACTAGCGGTTTTCTACAATGAGCAGTTCTTC,CSASVIGLAVFYNEQFF,TRBD2,TRBJ2-1,-,TRBV20-1
TGTGCCTGGGGTGGGGGCGATCAGCCCCAGCATTTT,CAWGGGDQPQHF,-,TRBJ1-5,-,TRBV30
TGTGCCAGCAGCTTGGACGTCAGGGTATATTCCTACGAGCAGTACTTC,CASSLDVRVYSYEQYF,-,TRBJ2-7,-,TRBV5-5
TGTGCCAGCAGCTTAGGCCCCGGGACAGGGTTTATTGGCTACACCTTC,CASSLGPGTGFIGYTF,TRBD1,TRBJ1-2,-,TRBV7-3
TGCGCCAGCAGCTTGAGGCTGGGAGACGCCGAGCAGTACTTC,CASSLRLGDAEQYF,-,TRBJ2-7,-,TRBV5-1
TGCAGCGTTGTGGAGGGTTCGACAGATACGCAGTATTTT,CSVVEGSTDTQYF,-,TRBJ2-3,once,TRBV29-1
TGTGCCAGCAGTACCGGAGGAGCGCTATATCAGCCCCAGCATTTT,CASSTGGALYQPQHF,-,TRBJ1-5,-,TRBV6-6
TGTGCCATCAGTGAGGGGGGCTGGGAAGCGAACACTGAAGCTTTCTTT,CAISEGGWEANTEAFF,-,TRBJ1-1,-,TRBV10-3
TGTGCCTGGAGTCACCGGGACAGGTTGTCGGTTAGTGTGTGGGAGCAGTACTTC,CAWSHRDRLSVSVWEQYF,TRBD1,TRBJ2-7,-,TRBV30
TGTGCCAGCAGTTTCGCAGGGAAAACTGAAGCTTTCTTT,CASSFAGKTEAFF,-,TRBJ1-1,-,TRBV12-3/TRBV12-4
TGTGCCAGCAGTTCCTATGCTGAGCAGTTCTTC,CASSSYAEQFF,-,TRBJ2-1,-,TRBV6-2/TRBV6-3
TGTGCTAGTGCATGGGGTAGCGGGCGTTTCCAAGAGACCCAGTACTTC,CASAWGSGRFQETQYF,TRBD2,TRBJ2-5,-,TRBV12-5
TGTGCCATCACCGGGACAGGGGGTCGGAACGAGCAGTACTTC,CAITGTGGRNEQYF,TRBD1,TRBJ2-7,-,TRBV10-3
TGTGCCAGCAGCCGGGGTGTAGCAGCAGATACGCAGTATTTT,CASSRGVAADTQYF,-,TRBJ2-3,-,TRBV13
TGTGCCAGCTCACGCCAGGAGGCTAGAGCTGGAAACACCATATATTTT,CASSRQEARAGNTIYF,-,TRBJ1-3,few,TRBV18
TGTGCCAGCAGACCAAACAGGGGGCCCTCCCTCCACTTT,CASRPNRGPSLHF,TRBD1,TRBJ1-6,few,TRBV6-6
TGTGCCAGCAGCTCAGGGGGCATGTTCTACGAGCAGTACTTC,CASSSGGMFYEQYF,TRBD1,TRBJ2-7,few,TRBV7-9
TGTGCCAGCTCACGGGGACTCGACTCCTACAATGAGCAGTTCTTC,CASSRGLDSYNEQFF,-,TRBJ2-1,-,TRBV18
TGTGCCAGCTCACCGGTTGGCAGGGGGGCCTACGAGCAGTACTTC,CASSPVGRGAYEQYF,-,TRBJ2-7,-,TRBV18
TGTGCCAGCCGGCCAGGGGGACCCTATGGCTACACCTTC,CASRPGGPYGYTF,TRBD1,TRBJ1-2,-,TRBV6-5
TGTGCCAGCAGTTTATCGGCAGGGGGCAACTATGGCTACACCTTC,CASSLSAGGNYGYTF,TRBD1,TRBJ1-2,-,TRBV27
TGCGCCAGCAGACTCACCCCGACGGGTTATGAAAAACTGTTTTTT,CASRLTPTGYEKLFF,-,TRBJ1-4,-,TRBV4-1
TGCGCCAGCAGCTCCGACATCGGAAGAGTTTACGAGCAGTACTTC,CASSSDIGRVYEQYF,-,TRBJ2-7,once,TRBV5-1
TGTGCCAGCAGCTCGGCGGGAGAGACCCAGTACTTC,CASSSAGETQYF,-,TRBJ2-5,-,TRBV6-5
TGTGCCAGAAACCCCACGGGGGTTCCCCAAGAGACCCAGTACTTC,CARNPTGVPQETQYF,-,TRBJ2-5,once,TRBV5-3
TGCGCCAGCAGCTTGGACGCGCCGAACACTGAAGCTTTCTTT,CASSLDAPNTEAFF,-,TRBJ1-1,-,TRBV5-1
TGTGCCAGCAGCTTCGATGTGCAGGTGAACACTGAAGCTTTCTTT,CASSFDVQVNTEAFF,-,TRBJ1-1,-,TRBV5-4
TGCGCCAGCAGTTCGGGGACAGGGGGGCCCTACGAGCAGTACTTC,CASSSGTGGPYEQYF,TRBD1,TRBJ2-7,-,TRBV5-1
TGCGCCAGCAGTCCTGGAGGATTCTACGAGCAGTACTTC,CASSPGGFYEQYF,-,TRBJ2-7,-,TRBV4-1
TGTGCCAGCAGCTTAAGAGCGGAGAGCTACAATGAGCAGTTCTTC,CASSLRAESYNEQFF,-,TRBJ2-1,-,TRBV11-3
TGTGCCAGTAGTATGTCGACAGGGGTCAAGGACTATGGCTACACCTTC,CASSMSTGVKDYGYTF,TRBD1,TRBJ1-2,once,TRBV19
TGTGCCAGCAGCTTAGTGCCAGCTAACTATGGCTACACCTTC,CASSLVPANYGYTF,-,TRBJ1-2,-,TRBV11-1
TGTGCCAGCAGCTCGACTGGGGGGGTCCTGGGCGAGCAGTTCTTC,CASSSTGGVLGEQFF,TRBD2,TRBJ2-1,-,TRBV7-2
TGTGCCAGTAAGAGTTCGTTAGCGGGCATATCCTACAATGAGCAGTTCTTC,CASKSSLAGISYNEQFF,TRBD2,TRBJ2-1,-,TRBV19
TGTGCCAGTAACCGGGGGGGAGTGAACACTGAAGCTTTCTTT,CASNRGGVNTEAFF,-,TRBJ1-1,-,TRBV19
TGTGCCAGCAGTAAAGCGGGAGAGTACTACGAGCAGTACTTC,CASSKAGEYYEQYF,TRBD2,TRBJ2-7,-,TRBV6-6
TGTGCCAGCAGCCCTGAAACAGGGGAAATAGCCAAAAACATTCAGTACTTC,CASSPETGEIAKNIQYF,TRBD1,TRBJ2-4,-,TRBV3-1/TRBV3-2
TGTGCCAGCAGTTCCAACGGGGGGTACGAGCAGTACTTC,CASSSNGGYEQYF,TRBD2,TRBJ2-7,-,TRBV27
TGTGCCAGCAGCCCGGGACAGGCCTTAACTAATGAAAAACTGTTTTTT,CASSPGQALTNEKLFF,TRBD1,TRBJ1-4,once,TRBV4-2
TGTGCCAGCAGTGTACTCCGGACAGAAACTTACGCTAACTATGGCTACACCTTC,CASSVLRTETYANYGYTF,-,TRBJ1-2,few,TRBV2
TGCGCCAGCAGCTCGGAAGGTATGGCGGGAAGGTTTCAGTGCGAGCAGTACTTC,CASSSEGMAGRFQCEQYF,-,TRBJ2-7,once,TRBV5-1
TGTGCCAGCAGCTTAGTGGAGGGCCGGAATTCACCCCTCCACTTT,CASSLVEGRNSPLHF,-,TRBJ1-6,-,TRBV7-2
TGTGCCAGCAGCGGGGGGAGGGCCTATGGCTACACCTTC,CASSGGRAYGYTF,-,TRBJ1-2,-,TRBV28
TGTGCCAGCAGACGACAGGGCGGGGGGAATGAGCAGTTCTTC,CASRRQGGGNEQFF,-,TRBJ2-1,-,TRBV14
TGTGCCAGTAGTATCCCCAGGTCTGGGGCCAACGTCCTGACTTTC,CASSIPRSGANVLTF,-,TRBJ2-6,few,TRBV19
TGTGCCAGCAGTTCCCCCGGGACTAGCGGGAGGAATGAGCAGTTCTTC,CASSSPGTSGRNEQFF,TRBD2,TRBJ2-1,-,TRBV28
TGCGCCAGCAGCCAAGGAGATTGGAACACCGGGGAGCTGTTTTTT,CASSQGDWNTGELFF,-,TRBJ2-2,once,TRBV5-1
TGTGCCTGGGGGACTAGTACCTACGAGCAGTACTTC,CAWGTSTYEQYF,TRBD2,TRBJ2-7,-,TRBV30
TGTGCCAGTAGTATATTCGGACAGGGAGAAGGCTACACCTTC,CASSIFGQGEGYTF,TRBD1,TRBJ1-2,-,TRBV19
TGTGCCAGCAGCGTAGGGGCAAAAAACACCGGGGAGCTGTTTTTT,CASSVGAKNTGELFF,-,TRBJ2-2,-,TRBV9
TGCAGCGTCTCGGGACACACCAATTACAATGAGCAGTTCTTC,CSVSGHTNYNEQFF,-,TRBJ2-1,-,TRBV29-1